One sample yielded the 10 T cell receptor beta chains listed below, sequenced in a study of T-cell memory formation after mild COVID-19. TCRdb redid the calling of the 5' RACE reads with MiXCR, one entry per CDR3 protein. The data show approximately 150,000 distinct CDR3 sequences, about 5.5% seen once. Sequenced: PBMCs or a T cell subset sorted from them (not recorded which). All receptors derive from an adult woman who had mild COVID-19 (a few samples of this study predate the infection). Cell type and time point are not known.

About this clonotype: Possible read error: a much larger clone is one base away. The chain recombines TRBV7-8 with TRBJ2-7; 9 nucleotides agree with TRBD1. V shed 5 bases, J shed 1 base, and the junction held 9 bases outside the gene matches. Germline V gene sequence: CDR1 SGHVS, CDR2 FQNEAQ. The CDR3 length is 16 residues. CDR3 in amino acids: CASSQSGTGRSYEQYF. CDR3 sequence (DNA): TGTGCCAGCAGCCAGTCCGGGACAGGGAGGTCCTACGAGCAGTACTTC.

The chain combines TRBV30 with TRBJ2-1; D ambiguous. CDR3 length: 12 residues. V lost 3 bases and J lost 4, with 7 bases in between. The germline gives CDR1 GTSNPN, CDR2 SVGIG (reference sequence). CDR3 residues: CAWSTQYNEQFF. The CDR3 coding sequence is TGTGCCTGGAGCACGCAATACAATGAGCAGTTCTTC.

This clonotype was counted many times. The chain uses TRBV12-3 or TRBV12-4 and TRBJ1-2; D unresolved. The CDR3 contains 11 residues. V dropped 5 bases and J dropped 4 bases, with 5 bases sitting between them. The DNA of the CDR3 is TGTGCCAGCAGTGACTCCTATGGCTACACCTTC. It translates to CASSDSYGYTF.

The rearrangement joins TRBV7-3 to TRBJ1-3, with D uncertain. The V and J ends lost 1 base and 3 bases respectively, with 4 bases between them. Germline CDR1 is SGHTA and CDR2 is FQGTGA. The length of the CDR3 is 13 residues. This CDR3 is CASSLISGNTIYF. Here the CDR3 DNA reads TGTGCCAGCAGCTTAATCAGTGGAAACACCATATATTTT.

V gene TRBV20-1 combines with J gene TRBJ2-7, with 12 bases aligning to TRBD2. The germline gives CDR1 DFQATT, CDR2 SNEGSKA (reference sequence). There are 16 residues in the CDR3. V shed 2 bases, J shed 4 bases, and the junction held 9 bases outside the gene matches. CDR3 region: CSARSLGTSGPYEQYF. CDR3 nucleotides: TGCAGTGCTAGATCACTTGGGACTAGCGGGCCTTACGAGCAGTACTTC.

This clonotype has ten or more counts. V gene TRBV20-1 combines with J gene TRBJ2-1; tentative D call: TRBD1 (6 bases). Germline V CDR1 and CDR2: DFQATT, SNEGSKA (reference sequence). V was shortened by 1 base and J by 1 base, with 8 bases between the two germline ends. This CDR3 has 14 residues. The chain's CDR3 is CSARGTGSYNEQFF. CDR3 nucleotides: TGCAGTGCTAGAGGTACAGGGTCCTACAATGAGCAGTTCTTC.

This clonotype was counted a few times. This rearrangement joins TRBV21-1 to TRBJ2-3; no check of the table's D call, TRBD2, against the DNA was made. TRBV21-1 is a pseudogene segment. CDR3 length: 17 residues. CDR3 in DNA: TGTGCCAGCAGCAGTCTTTTAGCGGAATACCGCACAGATACGCAGTATTTT. Translated: CASSSLLAEYRTDTQYF.

This clonotype appeared a few times. The CDR3 DNA reads TGTGCCAGCAGCTTCGGCCGGGACAATGAGCAGTTCTTC. Residues: CASSFGRDNEQFF. This chain joins TRBV7-2 and TRBJ2-1; D gene ambiguous. V lost 3 bases and J lost 5, with 8 bases in between. The CDR3 is 13 amino acids. Germline values: CDR1 SGHTA, CDR2 FQGNSA.

This clonotype was counted ten times or more. This sequence joins TRBV7-2 and TRBJ2-3; 9 nucleotides match TRBD1. The CDR3 runs to 15 residues. Germline-derived CDR1 and CDR2 are SGHTA and FQGNSA. The junction had 12 bases not matched to a gene; V was cut back by 6 bases and J by 8 bases. The CDR3 here is CASRLGHLDRGTQYF. The CDR3 nucleotides are TGTGCCAGCAGACTAGGACATTTGGACAGGGGTACGCAGTATTTT.

The chain combines TRBV4-1 with TRBJ2-1; D is unresolved. Per the germline V gene, CDR1 is MGHRA and CDR2 is YSYEKL. V was cut by 1 base and J by 7 bases, with 5 bases left in between. There are 12 residues in the CDR3. In DNA, the CDR3 is TGCGCCAGCAGCCAAGCGAGTAATGAGCAGTTCTTC. Protein sequence: CASSQASNEQFF.